This T cell receptor (beta chain) was identified in a study of T-cell reconstitution after alpha-beta-depleted transplantation in children. Findings and limits, study-wide: Some patients' high day-60 TCRbeta diversity was attributed to recipient cells surviving conditioning. Two months or so post-transplant, alpha-beta T cells reportedly derived from several hundred expanded graft clones. One year post-transplant, T-cell counts and diversity were largely derived from T cells produced anew.

For TCRbeta, the library was prepared with unique molecular identifiers. TCRdb processed the PCR reads anew with MiXCR; each CDR3 protein has one entry. The sample includes around 490,000 distinct CDR3 sequences, roughly 10% of them seen just once. J was trimmed by 4 bases and V by 9 bases; bases with no gene match: 14. Germline V lookup: CDR1 SGHRS, CDR2 YFSETQ. The CDR3 spans 16 residues. Comments on this clonotype: Its antigen is undetermined.

This receptor was identified in a female patient aged 2-10 years who had a stem cell transplant for aplastic anemia, so the T cells may come from the graft donor. The sample in question was PBMCs, mostly from graft donor cells, obtained 180 days after TCRalphabeta/CD19-depleted stem cell transplant. The V and J genes are TRBV5-1 and TRBJ2-3, with 10 bases fitting TRBD2. CDR3 sequence: CATRKISGGDADTQYF. CDR3 DNA: TGCGCCACCAGGAAGATAAGCGGGGGGGATGCAGATACGCAGTATTTT.